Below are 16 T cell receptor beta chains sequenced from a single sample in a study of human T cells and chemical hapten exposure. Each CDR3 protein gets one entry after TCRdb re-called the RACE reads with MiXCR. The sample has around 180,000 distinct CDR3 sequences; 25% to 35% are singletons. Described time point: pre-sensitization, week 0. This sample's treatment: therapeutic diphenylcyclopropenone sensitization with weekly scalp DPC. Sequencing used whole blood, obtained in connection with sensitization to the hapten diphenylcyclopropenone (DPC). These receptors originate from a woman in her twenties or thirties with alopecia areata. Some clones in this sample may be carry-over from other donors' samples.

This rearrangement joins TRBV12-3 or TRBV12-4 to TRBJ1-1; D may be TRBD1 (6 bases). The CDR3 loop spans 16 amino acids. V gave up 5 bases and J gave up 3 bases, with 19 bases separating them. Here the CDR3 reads CASSRPWGGRDTEAFF. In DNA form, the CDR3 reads TGTGCCAGCAGTCGCCCCTGGGGGGGCCGGGACACTGAAGCTTTCTTT.

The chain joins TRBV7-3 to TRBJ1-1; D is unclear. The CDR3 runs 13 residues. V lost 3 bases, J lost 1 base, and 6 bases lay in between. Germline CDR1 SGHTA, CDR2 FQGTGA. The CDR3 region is CASSFSRNTEAFF. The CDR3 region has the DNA TGTGCCAGCAGCTTTTCCAGGAACACTGAAGCTTTCTTT.

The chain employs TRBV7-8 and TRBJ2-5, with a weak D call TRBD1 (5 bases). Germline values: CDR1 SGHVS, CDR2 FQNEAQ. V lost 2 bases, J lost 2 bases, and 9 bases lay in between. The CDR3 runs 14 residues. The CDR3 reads CASSLLTAQETQYF. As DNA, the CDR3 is TGTGCCAGCAGCTTACTGACAGCTCAAGAGACCCAGTACTTC.

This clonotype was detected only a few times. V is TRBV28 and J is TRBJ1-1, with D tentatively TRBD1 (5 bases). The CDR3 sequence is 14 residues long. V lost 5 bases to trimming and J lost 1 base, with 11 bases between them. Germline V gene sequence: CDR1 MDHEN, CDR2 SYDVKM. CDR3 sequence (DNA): TGTGCCAGCAGTCCACCCGGACAGAACACTGAAGCTTTCTTT. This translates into CASSPPGQNTEAFF.

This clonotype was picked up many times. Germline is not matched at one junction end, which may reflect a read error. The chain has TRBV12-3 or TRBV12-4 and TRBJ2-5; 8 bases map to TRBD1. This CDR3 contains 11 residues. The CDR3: CASSLGQGIHF. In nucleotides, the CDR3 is TGTGCCAGCAGTTTAGGACAGGGGATCCACTTC.

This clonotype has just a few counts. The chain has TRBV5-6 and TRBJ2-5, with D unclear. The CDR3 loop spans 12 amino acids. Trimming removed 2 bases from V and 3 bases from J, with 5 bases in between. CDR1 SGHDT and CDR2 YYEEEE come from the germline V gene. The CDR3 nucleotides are TGTGCCAGCAGCTTTAGGGAAGAGACCCAGTACTTC. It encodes CASSFREETQYF.

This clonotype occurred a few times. In nucleotides, the CDR3 is TGTGCCATCAGTGAGTCGCGGGGTTGGTCCACTGAAGCTTTCTTT. As protein: CAISESRGWSTEAFF. The chain couples TRBV10-3 to TRBJ1-1, with D unclear. Trimming removed 0 bases from V and 4 bases from J, with 12 bases in between. The CDR3 spans 15 residues. Germline-derived CDR1 and CDR2 are ENHRY and SYGVKD.

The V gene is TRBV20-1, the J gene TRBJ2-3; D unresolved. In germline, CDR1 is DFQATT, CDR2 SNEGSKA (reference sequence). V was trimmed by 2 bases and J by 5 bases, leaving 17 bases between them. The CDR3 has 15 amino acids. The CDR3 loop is CSARWRQTERDTQYF. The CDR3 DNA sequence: TGCAGTGCTAGATGGAGACAAACAGAACGAGATACGCAGTATTTT.

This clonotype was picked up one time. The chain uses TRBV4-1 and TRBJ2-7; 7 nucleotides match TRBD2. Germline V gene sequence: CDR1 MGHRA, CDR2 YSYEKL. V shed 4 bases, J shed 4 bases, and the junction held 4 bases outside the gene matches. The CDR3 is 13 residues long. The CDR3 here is CASSRQGGYEQYF. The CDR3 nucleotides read TGCGCCAGCAGCCGCCAGGGAGGGTACGAGCAGTACTTC.

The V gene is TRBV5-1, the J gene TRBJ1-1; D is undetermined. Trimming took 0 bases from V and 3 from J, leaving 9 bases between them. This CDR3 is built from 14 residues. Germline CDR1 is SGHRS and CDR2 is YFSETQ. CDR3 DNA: TGCGCCAGCAGCTTGGGACCTGGGCACACTGAAGCTTTCTTT. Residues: CASSLGPGHTEAFF.

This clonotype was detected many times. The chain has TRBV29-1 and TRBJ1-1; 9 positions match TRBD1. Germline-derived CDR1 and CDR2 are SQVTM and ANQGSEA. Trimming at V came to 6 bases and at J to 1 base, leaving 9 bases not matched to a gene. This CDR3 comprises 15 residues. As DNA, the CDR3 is TGCAGCGTATCCCCAGGGACAGGGACGAACACTGAAGCTTTCTTT. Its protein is CSVSPGTGTNTEAFF. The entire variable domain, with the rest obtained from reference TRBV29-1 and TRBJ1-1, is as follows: SAVISQKPSRDICQRGTSLTIQCQVDSQVTMMFWYRQQPGQSLTLIATANQGSEATYESGFVIDKFPISRPNLTFSTLTVSNMSPEDSSIYLCSVSPGTGTNTEAFFGQGTRLTVV.

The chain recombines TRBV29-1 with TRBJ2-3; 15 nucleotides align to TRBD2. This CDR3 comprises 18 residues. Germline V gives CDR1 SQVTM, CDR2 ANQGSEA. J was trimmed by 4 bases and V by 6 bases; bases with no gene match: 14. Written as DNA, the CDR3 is TGCAGCGTGGACAGGGAAGGACTAGCGGGAGGGCCGGCAGATACGCAGTATTTT. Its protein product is CSVDREGLAGGPADTQYF.

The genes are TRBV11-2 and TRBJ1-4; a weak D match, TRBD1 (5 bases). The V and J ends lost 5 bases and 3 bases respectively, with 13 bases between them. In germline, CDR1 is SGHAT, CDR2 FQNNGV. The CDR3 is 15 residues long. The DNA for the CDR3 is TGTGCCAGCAGCGTATCCGGGACCCCTAATGAAAAACTGTTTTTT. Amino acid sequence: CASSVSGTPNEKLFF. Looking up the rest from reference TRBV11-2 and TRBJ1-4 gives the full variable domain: EAGVAQSPRYKIIEKRQSVAFWCNPISGHATLYWYQQILGQGPKLLIQFQNNGVVDDSQLPKDRFSAERLKGVDSTLKIQPAKLEDSAVYLCASSVSGTPNEKLFFGSGTQLSVL.

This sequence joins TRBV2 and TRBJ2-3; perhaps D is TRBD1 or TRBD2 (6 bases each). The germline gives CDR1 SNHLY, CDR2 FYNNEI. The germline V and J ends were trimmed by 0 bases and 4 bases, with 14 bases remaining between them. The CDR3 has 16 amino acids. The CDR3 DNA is TGTGCCAGCAGTGAAGCGCTTGGGGGGCCCGCAGATACGCAGTATTTT. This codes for CASSEALGGPADTQYF.

Here the CDR3 reads CASLGLAGNEQFF. The DNA of the CDR3 is TGTGCCAGCCTGGGACTAGCGGGGAATGAGCAGTTCTTC. The genes are TRBV6-2 or TRBV6-3 and TRBJ2-1; 13 bases align to TRBD2. The V and J ends lost 8 bases and 7 bases, in that order; junction bases with no gene match: 2. The CDR3 consists of 13 residues. The germline CDR1 and CDR2 sequences are MNHEY and SVGEGT.

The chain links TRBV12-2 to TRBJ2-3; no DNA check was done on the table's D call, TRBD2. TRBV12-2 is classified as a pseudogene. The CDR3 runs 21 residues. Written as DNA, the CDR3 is TGTGCAAGTCGCTCCACTCGCGGGGAAGGGCTAGCCGAGAAGATCACAGATACGCAGTATTTT. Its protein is CASRSTRGEGLAEKITDTQYF.